The sequence of this T cell receptor beta chain was determined in a study of identical twins. It was template switching that added a universal primer site, and there were unique molecular identifiers on the cDNA. A single record per CDR3 protein comes from TCRdb applying MiXCR to the 5' RACE reads. The data hold 1.5 million to 2 million distinct CDR3 sequences, with about 32% observed a single time. In its sample, this clonotype was seen a few times. This TCR was sampled from a newborn girl in good health. The specimen sequenced was cord blood.

The CDR3 nucleotides are TGTGCCAGCAGCGGTGGACAGGTCAACTATGGCTACACCTTC. This encodes CASSGGQVNYGYTF. The chain links TRBV12-3 or TRBV12-4 to TRBJ1-2; 7 nucleotides agree with TRBD1. CDR3 length: 14 residues. Losses at the gene ends were 6 bases for V and 2 bases for J; bases not matched to a gene: 6.